In its sample, the clone carrying this TCR beta chain was seen a few times. The germline gene is not matched at one end of the junction; a read error may be the cause. These data originate in a study of Graves' ophthalmopathy and Graves' hyperthyroidism. There are 14 residues in the CDR3. Germline V CDR1 and CDR2: ENHRY, SYGVKD. As the template, RNA transcripts were used to amplify TCR beta CDR3 regions. The authors performed first-round RT-PCR with HTBI primers and then a second-round multiplex PCR. MiXCR, run by TCRdb on the multiplex PCR reads, gives a single entry per CDR3 protein. The sample holds around 1,000,000 distinct CDR3 sequences, less than 45% seen once. It was on clinical symptoms, serum thyroxine, TRAb, thyroid ultrasound and orbital computed tomography that diagnosis relied.

Sequencing input: peripheral blood or thyroid tissue (not recorded which). This TCR was sampled from an adult man with Graves' hyperthyroidism. The chain has TRBV10-3 and TRBJ1-1; D not resolved. The CDR3 here is CASSYRDRVPEAFF. The CDR3 nucleotides are TGTGCCAGCAGTTACCGCGATAGGGTCCCCGAAGCTTTCTTT.